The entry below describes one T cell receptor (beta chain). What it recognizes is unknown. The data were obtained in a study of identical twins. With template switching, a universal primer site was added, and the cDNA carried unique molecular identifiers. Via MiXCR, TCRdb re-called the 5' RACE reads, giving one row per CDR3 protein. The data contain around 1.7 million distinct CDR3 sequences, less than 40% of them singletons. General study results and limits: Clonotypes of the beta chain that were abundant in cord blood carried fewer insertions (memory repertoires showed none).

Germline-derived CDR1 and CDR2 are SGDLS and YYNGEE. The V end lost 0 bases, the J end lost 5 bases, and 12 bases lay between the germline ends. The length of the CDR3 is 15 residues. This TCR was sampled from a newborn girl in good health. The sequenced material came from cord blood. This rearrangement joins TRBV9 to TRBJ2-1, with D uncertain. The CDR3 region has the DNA TGTGCCAGCAGCGTAGTCGTCCTACCAAACAATGAGCAGTTCTTC. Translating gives CASSVVVLPNNEQFF.